This entry concerns a single TCR beta chain. Its antigen remains unidentified. This sample is drawn from a study of T cell repertoires in cytomegalovirus infection. This CDR3 comprises 13 residues. Trimming shortened V by 4 bases and J by 5 bases, and 8 bases separated the two germline ends. CDR1 is SSHAT, CDR2 FNYEAQ, per germline (reference sequence). TCRdb used MiXCR to reprocess the reads, holding one entry per CDR3 protein. The sample lists 160,000 or so distinct CDR3 sequences, roughly 22% seen once, with about 25% in the top ten. The input for sequencing was CD8+ T cells from cultured PBMCs, taken from culture after CMV antigen stimulation. The chain uses TRBV7-7 and TRBJ2-2, with a possible D match to TRBD2 (5 bases). This receptor was taken from a human donor in good health (CMV status not recorded). Some clones in this sample may be carry-over from other donors' samples. CDR3 DNA sequence: TGTGCCAGCAGCTCACCGGGGACCGGGGAGCTGTTTTTT. Its protein product is CASSSPGTGELFF.